This T cell receptor (beta chain) comes out of a study of beta chain features in type 1 diabetes. Turning to the study itself: Sorted cell examination encompassed about 110 million cells across all samples. General study results and limits: For type 1 diabetes patients, VDJ junctions showed fewer insertions and more deletions. The naive, central memory and Treg TCRB repertoires looked more alike in patients than they did in healthy donors. Moderate but significant shortening of TCRB CDR3s was recorded in all four CD4+ subsets from Type 1 diabetes patients.

CD45RO/CCR7/CD25/CD127/CD95/CD27 sorting isolated CD4+ naive, central memory, regulatory and stem cell-like memory cells. This clone has more than one count but fewer than ten. Its antigen is as yet unknown. The sequenced template was cDNA made from the entire isolated RNA. Sequencing used immunoSEQ multiplex PCR; TCRdb keeps in-frame clones, though not all of them. This table has approximately 140,000 clones, approximately 10% appearing once. The TCR was taken from a man aged 25 to 40 with type 1 diabetes. The source material was central memory CD4+ T cells from blood.

CDR3 DNA: TGTGCCAGCAGCTTAGGAGGCAAAAACGAGCAGTACTTC. It yields the protein CASSLGGKNEQYF. This chain links TRBV11-3 with TRBJ2-7; D gene uncertain. CDR1 is SGHNT, CDR2 YENEEA, per germline. This CDR3 is built from 13 residues. V was trimmed by 1 base and J by 5 bases, leaving 9 bases between them.